This T cell receptor (beta chain) was recovered during a study of cytomegalovirus exposure and HLA in healthy donors (dated by TCRdb to the late 2010s). Regarding the study in general: An earlier analysis of roughly 570 of the donors reported about 260 Gb of sequence data and around 110 million unique TCR beta sequences obtained from about 180 million T cells. In addition to the first cohort of around 670 subjects, a separate validation cohort of 120 different subjects was used. Four or five DR-DQ haplotypes were handled as single units for association and clustering because linkage in the cohort was strong. Among 398 genotyped donors of the cohort, an average of roughly 240,000 unique TCR beta nucleotide sequences were sequenced per donor, roughly 18% of them non-productive. The number of typed donors differed by locus: about 629-630 for A, B, C, DRB1 and DQB1; some 500 for DQA1; approximately 600 for DPA1; and some 430 for DPB1. In a later analysis, previously published TCR beta repertoires from 550 to 700 donors were re-analyzed and high-resolution HLA genotyping was added so that TCR occurrence patterns could be studied. A later genetic analysis used genome-wide SNP genotypes for about 60% of the roughly 700 donors, treating that subset as a discovery cohort. An early release covering about 600 HLA-typed donors comprised 250 to 350 gigabases of sequencing data and around 86 million unique TCR sequences. In the later analysis, no new phenotypic data were used to find candidate immune exposures; instead, reliance was placed on TCR beta sequences and their occurrence across donors. To predict cytomegalovirus infection status, the study combined high-throughput TCR immunosequencing, statistical association of individual TCRs with disease status, and machine learning. The study was designed to test whether signatures of past pathogen exposure could be identified by cataloging public T cell receptors. The genetic ancestry cluster associated with self-reported Caucasian donors included 65% to 90% of the approximately 400 genotyped donors. Donor age, sex, ethnicity and CMV serostatus were collected together with the repertoire data. Every discovery cohort repertoire had been produced on one sequencing platform. Class I and class II HLA loci were covered by the typing at four-digit resolution. The T cell repertoires of under 750 subjects were profiled by immunosequencing and related to cytomegalovirus serostatus. An earlier analysis of 587 of the donors applied high-throughput TCR beta sequencing to assess whether each TCR beta V gene segment acted as functional or pseudogenic. Points the paper makes about the study in general: Because HLA typing was unavailable for some donors at each locus, only the typed subset was used in association tests. A few of the identified cytomegalovirus-associated TCR beta chains were confirmed in vitro to be specific for cytomegalovirus antigens. Linkage disequilibrium might explain the correlated functional status among segregating V segments, but an unknown experimental factor could not be ruled out. In a later analysis, the rate of TCR association differed among HLA loci, with DRB1 alleles having the most associated TCRs and HLA-C alleles having the fewest. While some public TCRs were present in many individuals, most TCR sequences turned up only very rarely across donors. For the cohort, immune exposure information was limited to CMV serostatus. An earlier analysis of approximately 500 of the donors showed that most TCR beta V segments appeared in productive rearrangements either about 87% or about 30% of the time, which broadly matched IMGT annotations. The sequencing pipeline was judged likely to have produced a cluster of highly shared sequence variants as a technical artifact. The 87-base-pair reads could not distinguish some IMGT-functional V segments, including TRBV6-2 and TRBV6-3, so those segments were excluded. Over 15 rarely observed V segments, including chromosome 9 orphons, were excluded from the earlier analysis of almost 600 of the donors because counts were too low. Only TCR beta chains were sequenced in this cohort, and the absence of alpha or paired-chain data limited detectable features. A later analysis found that HLA-associated TCR beta chains were more clonally expanded and had lower generation probabilities than equally common non-associated chains. V-gene and J-gene trimming of TCR beta chains was associated with a missense DCLRE1C variant in a later genetic analysis, and the association was replicated in an independent cohort. In the study, about 150 TCR beta chains were listed as associated with cytomegalovirus. The classifier was reported to diagnose cytomegalovirus status with high specificity and sensitivity in both the original and validation cohorts. A further reported finding was that TCR beta sequences accurately predicted the HLA-A and HLA-B alleles for most subjects in the first cohort. Specific HLA alleles were associated with 15,000 to 20,000 TCR beta sequences at a false discovery rate of 0.05 in a later analysis. When HLA alleles, especially DR and DQ, strongly co-occurred, TCR associations were difficult to assign to individual alleles. It was suggested by the authors that the approach could potentially be generalized to other disease states and immunological phenotypes. Most CMV-associated TCR beta chains appeared to be HLA-restricted in a later analysis, and the HLA associations seemed to be driven largely by CMV exposure. Roughly uniform sequencing depth across donors was assumed in presence/absence analyses, although this assumption may not hold. Compared with the approximately 700-donor mean, donors in an Asian-associated ancestry cluster had fewer N-insertions in productive TCRs, according to a later genetic analysis. According to a later analysis, parvovirus B19, influenza, CMV and Epstein-Barr virus appeared linked to several top co-occurrence clusters.

Library prep was done by the immunoSEQ multiplex PCR assay. A mixture of 60 forward primers for TCR Vbeta segments and 13 reverse primers for TCR Jbeta segments was used in the multiplex PCR. A multiplex PCR assay on genomic DNA amplified the CDR3 region of rearranged TCR beta genes. On the Illumina HiSeq System, the amplified TCR beta libraries were sequenced as 87-base-pair reads. Regarding the original processing steps: In a later analysis, some 80 million unique TCR beta chains were counted across the roughly 700 repertoires, and approximately 9.9 million of these chains were shared by at least two donors. A nearest-neighbor algorithm error-corrected the raw reads and collapsed the reads into unique sequences, merging closely related sequences to remove PCR and sequencing errors. Alignment of CDR3 sequences to IMGT reference sequences was used to assign V, D and J gene segments. For a sequence to be retained, at least a six-nucleotide match to both a V gene segment and a J gene segment was required. Rearrangements were classified as productive when the CDR3 lacked stop codons and remained in frame with V and J, and all other rearrangements were classified as non-productive. Following IMGT convention, CDR3 was defined as the stretch from the second conserved V-encoded cysteine up to the conserved J-encoded phenylalanine. The earlier analysis of about 500 of the donors excluded sequences that lacked an unambiguous match to a single V gene segment. In an earlier analysis of approximately 610 of the donors, V segments were called functional above 56.7% productive rearrangements and were called segregating when the between-donor standard deviation exceeded 5%. A statistical classification framework was developed to diagnose cytomegalovirus status using the catalog of TCR beta chain sequences. V and J gene assignment, in a later analysis, came from comparing TCR nucleotide sequences with IMGT/GENE-DB human TR gene sequences. A later analysis assigned CDR3 sequences and most-parsimonious VDJ recombination scenarios with the TCRdist pipeline. A later analysis defined each TCR beta chain by its CDR3 amino acid sequence plus V-gene family, and excluded reads lacking a unique V-gene family. In a later analysis, 500 to 700 highly shared, low-generation-probability nucleotide sequences were removed to address suspected cross-contamination and a sequencing artifact. For each public chain, a later analysis derived a clonal expansion index from normalized ranks of inferred template counts within each repertoire. In a later analysis, generation probabilities were computed with a VDJ recombination model fitted to out-of-frame rearrangements, and the resulting probabilities were checked against IGoR. Hypergeometric tests were used in a later analysis to score TCR-TCR, TCR-HLA and TCR-CMV co-occurrence, with a repertoire-size bias correction applied to the TCR pairs. In a later analysis, false discovery rates were estimated by permuting HLA or CMV assignments 20 times. In a later analysis, co-occurring TCRs were grouped with DBSCAN, and TCRdist sequence similarity was added when clustering was performed within HLA-allele-positive subsets. Repertoires with fewer than 30,000 or more than 120,000 public chains, plus five repertoires with anomalous nucleotide sharing, were excluded from co-occurrence clustering. TCRdb provides this immuneACCESS table in a form limited to in-frame rearrangements. Some clones are lacking; in checked studies, under half of them reflect an unresolved V gene, and why the rest are absent is not known. D and trimming were read from the DNA, whereas the V and J calls and clone size are those reported in that table. The sample table lists over 150,000 clones, 71% of them with a count of one. Roughly 3% of the sample is in the top ten clones.

Via the germline V gene, CDR1 is MDHEN and CDR2 SYDVKM. Including the terminal cysteine and phenylalanine, the CDR3 comprises 15 residues. This entry keeps only the CDR3 DNA: 45 bases, framed from base 1. V lost 3 bases and J lost 2 bases, and the count of bases not matched to a germline gene is 3. In total, approximately 610 healthy bone marrow donors made up the cohort. All cohort members were sampled while nominally healthy, although unrecorded immune exposures were likely present. The donor was CMV seronegative and belonged to the group of 380 or so seronegative cohort members. Each donor provided a peripheral blood sample, and peripheral blood mononuclear cells were used for TCR beta sequencing. The Qiagen DNeasy Blood Extraction Kit was used to extract genomic DNA from the blood cell samples. Remarks on this clone: What antigen it recognizes has not been identified. No much larger clone exists at a distance of one base, and base qualities are not known.

The sample was PBMCs. The chain uses TRBV28 and TRBJ1-2; TRBD1 lines up with 10 middle nucleotides. The sequence came from a woman younger than 45 in good health and CMV-seronegative. The DNA sequence is TGTGCCAGCAGTTTTCAGACAGGGGGCAACTATGGCTACACCTTC. It is translated as CASSFQTGGNYGYTF.